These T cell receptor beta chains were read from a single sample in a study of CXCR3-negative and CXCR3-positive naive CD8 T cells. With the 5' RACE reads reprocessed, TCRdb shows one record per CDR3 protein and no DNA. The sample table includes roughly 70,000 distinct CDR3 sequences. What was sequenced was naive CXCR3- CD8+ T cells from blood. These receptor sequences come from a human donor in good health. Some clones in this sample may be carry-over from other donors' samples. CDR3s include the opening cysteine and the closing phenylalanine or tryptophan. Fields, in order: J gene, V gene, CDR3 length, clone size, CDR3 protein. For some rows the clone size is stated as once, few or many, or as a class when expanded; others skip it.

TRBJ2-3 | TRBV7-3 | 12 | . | CASSDDTDTQYF
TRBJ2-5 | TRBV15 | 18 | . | CATSRPPGLAGLQETQYF
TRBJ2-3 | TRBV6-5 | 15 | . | CASSYDGESTDTQYF
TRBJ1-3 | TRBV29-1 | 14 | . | CSGQDGTSGNTIYF
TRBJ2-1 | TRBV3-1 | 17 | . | CASSQGLAGRSYNEQFF
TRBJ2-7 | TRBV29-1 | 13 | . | CSALRWASYEQYF
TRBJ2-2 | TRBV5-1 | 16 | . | CASSQGHSGGSGELFF
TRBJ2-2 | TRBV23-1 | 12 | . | CASFRATGELFF
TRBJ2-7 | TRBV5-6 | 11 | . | CASSLGGDNHF
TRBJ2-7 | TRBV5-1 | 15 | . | CASSSSRSGGYEQYF
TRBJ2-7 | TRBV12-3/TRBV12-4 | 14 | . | CASSPGQGSYEQYF
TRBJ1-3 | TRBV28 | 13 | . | CASSLGGGNTIYF
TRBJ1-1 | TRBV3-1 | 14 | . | CASSQETWNTEAFF
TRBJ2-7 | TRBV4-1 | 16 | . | CASSQDFGRDLGEQYF
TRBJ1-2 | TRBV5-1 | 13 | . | CASSEDLNYGYTF
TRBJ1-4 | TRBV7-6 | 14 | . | CASSPRGGNEKLFF
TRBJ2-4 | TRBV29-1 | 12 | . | CSVRQGWDIQYF
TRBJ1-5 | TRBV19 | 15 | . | CASRRQENSNQPQHF
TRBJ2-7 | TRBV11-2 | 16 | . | CASSPSPADRAYEQYF
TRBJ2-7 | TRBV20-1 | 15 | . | CSARGGGGRSYEQYF
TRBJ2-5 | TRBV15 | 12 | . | CATDQGRETQYF
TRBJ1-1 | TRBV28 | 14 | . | CASSLYTENTEAFF
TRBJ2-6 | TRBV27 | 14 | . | CASSLASGANVLTF
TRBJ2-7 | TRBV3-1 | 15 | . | CASSSVPTSSDEQYF
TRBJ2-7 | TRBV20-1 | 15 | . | CSARVLAGESHEQYF
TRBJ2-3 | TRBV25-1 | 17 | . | CASSEGIAGDSTDTQYF
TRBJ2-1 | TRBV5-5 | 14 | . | CASSLEDYPNEQFF
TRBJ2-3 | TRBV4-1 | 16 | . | CASSHGLLLGTDTQYF
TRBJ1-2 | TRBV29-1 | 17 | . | CSVDKLTGTSPGDGYTF
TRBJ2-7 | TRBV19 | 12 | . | CASSPNIYEQYF
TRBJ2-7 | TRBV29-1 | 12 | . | CSVDFGSYEQYF
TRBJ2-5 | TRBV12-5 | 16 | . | CASGLVGGTVQETQYF
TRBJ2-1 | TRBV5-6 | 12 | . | CASSPQDNEQFF
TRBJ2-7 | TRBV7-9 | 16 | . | CASSLPEAGVHYEQYF
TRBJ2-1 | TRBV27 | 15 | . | CASSSRDSSYNEQFF
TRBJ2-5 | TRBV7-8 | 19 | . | CASSTSASGAGGPKETQYF
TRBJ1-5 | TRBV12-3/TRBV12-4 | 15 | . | CASKKTGTGNQPQHF
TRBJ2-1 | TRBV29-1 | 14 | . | CSVELPLSNVEQFF
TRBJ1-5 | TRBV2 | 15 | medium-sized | CASSEWQHSNQPQHF
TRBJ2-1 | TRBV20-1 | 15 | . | CSATVDSPGNNEQFF
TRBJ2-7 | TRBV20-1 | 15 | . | CSATFTGVPSYEQYF
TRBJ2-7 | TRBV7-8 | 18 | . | CASRRGLLRAHDSYEQYF
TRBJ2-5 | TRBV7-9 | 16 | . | CASSLDVGPGGGTQYF
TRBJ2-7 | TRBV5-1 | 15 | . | CASSLAAAGQFEQYF